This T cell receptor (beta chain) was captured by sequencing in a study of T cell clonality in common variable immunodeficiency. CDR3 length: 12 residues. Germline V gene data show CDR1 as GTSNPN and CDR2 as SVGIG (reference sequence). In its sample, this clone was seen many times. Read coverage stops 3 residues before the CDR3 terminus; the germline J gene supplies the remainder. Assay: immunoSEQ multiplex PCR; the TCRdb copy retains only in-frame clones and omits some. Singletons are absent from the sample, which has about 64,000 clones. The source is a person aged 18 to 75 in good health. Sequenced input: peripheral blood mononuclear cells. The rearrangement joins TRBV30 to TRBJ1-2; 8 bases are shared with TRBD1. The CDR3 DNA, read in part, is TGTGCGCGGGACAGGAGGAACTATGGC. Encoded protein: CARDRRNYG. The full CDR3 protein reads CARDRRNYGYTF.